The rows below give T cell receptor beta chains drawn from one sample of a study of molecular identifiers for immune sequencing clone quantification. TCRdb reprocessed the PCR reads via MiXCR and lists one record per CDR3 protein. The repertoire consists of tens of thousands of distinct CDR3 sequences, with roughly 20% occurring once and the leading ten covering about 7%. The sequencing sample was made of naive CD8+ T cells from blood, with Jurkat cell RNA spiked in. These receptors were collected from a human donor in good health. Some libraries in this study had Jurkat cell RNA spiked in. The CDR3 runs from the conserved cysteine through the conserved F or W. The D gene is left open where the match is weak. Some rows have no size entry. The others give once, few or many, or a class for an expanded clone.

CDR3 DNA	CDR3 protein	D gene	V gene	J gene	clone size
TGCAGTGCTGACAGGGAGGAGACCCAGTACTTC	CSADREETQYF	TRBD1	TRBV20-1	TRBJ2-5	many
TGTGCCAGCAGTGACCGGCAGGAGGGAGAAGAAAAACTGTTTTTT	CASSDRQEGEEKLFF	NA	TRBV6-2/TRBV6-3	TRBJ1-4	many
TGTGCCAGCAGCCCCACCGACGGTAGCTCCTACGAGCAGTACTTC	CASSPTDGSSYEQYF	NA	TRBV7-9	TRBJ2-7	many
TGTGCCAGCGGGGGGGAGAGGGATCGGTTGTATGGCTACACCTTC	CASGGERDRLYGYTF	NA	TRBV28	TRBJ1-2	many
TGTGCCAGCAGTTTAGGTCTACAGTCCTACGAGCAGTACTTC	CASSLGLQSYEQYF	NA	TRBV12-3/TRBV12-4	TRBJ2-7	many
TGTGCCAGCACAGGGGCTAGGACAGATACGCAGTATTTT	CASTGARTDTQYF	NA	TRBV27	TRBJ2-3	NA
TGCGCCAGCAGCCAAGGCGATAGCGGGACCTACGAGCAGTACTTC	CASSQGDSGTYEQYF	TRBD2	TRBV4-1	TRBJ2-7	many
TGTGCCAGCAGCACCCGGGACACTAGCACAGATACGCAGTATTTT	CASSTRDTSTDTQYF	NA	TRBV7-6	TRBJ2-3	many
TGTGCCAGCAGTTTACTAGCGGGAAACTACGAGCAGTACTTC	CASSLLAGNYEQYF	TRBD2	TRBV27	TRBJ2-7	few
TGTGCCAGCAGCCTTTACCCGGGACTGATTAATGAGCAGTTCTTC	CASSLYPGLINEQFF	NA	TRBV7-2	TRBJ2-1	many
TGTGCCAGCAGCCAAGCAGGGGGCTCTGAAGCTTTCTTT	CASSQAGGSEAFF	TRBD1	TRBV16	TRBJ1-1	many
TGTGCCAGCAGCTTCGGGAACACTGAAGCTTTCTTT	CASSFGNTEAFF	NA	TRBV5-6	TRBJ1-1	many
TGCAGTGCTAGCCCACTAGCGGAGGGCTACGAGCAGTACTTC	CSASPLAEGYEQYF	TRBD2	TRBV20-1	TRBJ2-7	NA
TGTGCCAGCAGCGTACAAGGCCCCGGGGGTACGCAGTATTTT	CASSVQGPGGTQYF	NA	TRBV9	TRBJ2-3	many
TGCGCCAGCAGCGCCGGACGCGAGCAGTACTTC	CASSAGREQYF	NA	TRBV5-1	TRBJ2-7	many
TGTGCCAGCAGCCAAGCTATGGGACAGAGTAATGAAAAACTGTTTTTT	CASSQAMGQSNEKLFF	TRBD1	TRBV4-2	TRBJ1-4	many
TGTGCCAGCAGCCAATCCGCCCGGACAGCCCTTGACAATGAGCAGTTCTTC	CASSQSARTALDNEQFF	NA	TRBV7-2	TRBJ2-1	few
TGTGCCAGCAGCCGAACAGGGATGGGCGAGCAGTACTTC	CASSRTGMGEQYF	NA	TRBV12-3/TRBV12-4	TRBJ2-7	many
TGTGCCAGCAGGCGATCTAGCGGGAACTACGAGCAGTACTTC	CASRRSSGNYEQYF	TRBD2	TRBV27	TRBJ2-7	many
TGTGCCAGCAGTCCCTACAGGGACACCGGGGAGCTGTTTTTT	CASSPYRDTGELFF	NA	TRBV12-3/TRBV12-4	TRBJ2-2	NA
TGTGCCAGCAGCGTAGGGACAGGGGTCACTGAAGCTTTCTTT	CASSVGTGVTEAFF	TRBD1	TRBV9	TRBJ1-1	NA
TGTGCCAGCAGCTTAGGGATAGACTCCAATGAGCAGTTCTTC	CASSLGIDSNEQFF	NA	TRBV7-2	TRBJ2-1	many
TGCAGTGCCGGGACTAGCGATGTTCGCGAGCAGTACTTC	CSAGTSDVREQYF	TRBD2	TRBV20-1	TRBJ2-7	NA
TGTGCCAGCAGCGAGACAGGGGTTCGTCAGCCCCAGCATTTT	CASSETGVRQPQHF	TRBD1	TRBV28	TRBJ1-5	few
TGTACCAGCAGCTCCCCGGGACTTTCTAGCACAGATACGCAGTATTTT	CTSSSPGLSSTDTQYF	NA	TRBV28	TRBJ2-3	NA
TGTGCCAGCAGCTTGGAAAGTGGGAGCTCCTACAATGAGCAGTTCTTC	CASSLESGSSYNEQFF	NA	TRBV5-4	TRBJ2-1	many
TGTGCCGGCAGCCAAACAGGGGGCCGGGGTACTGAAGCTTTCTTT	CAGSQTGGRGTEAFF	TRBD1	TRBV7-9	TRBJ1-1	NA
TGCGCCAGCCGGCGGGGGGGGAAAGAGACCCAGTACTTC	CASRRGGKETQYF	TRBD2	TRBV10-2	TRBJ2-5	few
TGTGCCAGCAGCCAAGTGCTGACTTCACTTAGCGACGAGCAGTACTTC	CASSQVLTSLSDEQYF	NA	TRBV3-1	TRBJ2-7	NA
TGTGCCAGCAGCCAAACCGGGACAGGGCTTGAGACCCAGTACTTC	CASSQTGTGLETQYF	TRBD1	TRBV13	TRBJ2-5	many
TGCGCCAGCAGCTTGATCGGGAGGGAGCAGTTCTTC	CASSLIGREQFF	TRBD2	TRBV5-1	TRBJ2-1	many
TGCGCCAGCGGCTTGGGACAGGTGAACACTGAAGCTTTCTTT	CASGLGQVNTEAFF	TRBD1	TRBV5-1	TRBJ1-1	few
TGTGCCAGCAGTCTTTCCCCAGGGCTAGCGGACTCAAATGAGCAGTTCTTC	CASSLSPGLADSNEQFF	TRBD2	TRBV28	TRBJ2-1	many
TGTGCCAGTAGTATGGGAACACCGGCCGATGAGCAGTTCTTC	CASSMGTPADEQFF	NA	TRBV19	TRBJ2-1	many
TGTGCCAGCAGTTCCCTTGCTAGCGGAGCCTACAATGAGCAGTTCTTC	CASSSLASGAYNEQFF	TRBD2	TRBV28	TRBJ2-1	NA
TGTGCCAGCAGGTCCCAAGTTGGGAGAACAGATACGCAGTATTTT	CASRSQVGRTDTQYF	NA	TRBV7-9	TRBJ2-3	few
TGTGCCAGCAGCCACAGCTGGACGTCGGGACCTGGGGCCAACGTCCTGACTTTC	CASSHSWTSGPGANVLTF	NA	TRBV7-8	TRBJ2-6	many
TGTGCCAGCAGTTTAGGCGGGAAATACAATGAGCAGTTCTTC	CASSLGGKYNEQFF	NA	TRBV12-3/TRBV12-4	TRBJ2-1	few
TGCAGCGTTGAAGGCGGGAGGTCAGATACGCAGTATTTT	CSVEGGRSDTQYF	TRBD2	TRBV29-1	TRBJ2-3	NA
TGCAGTGCTAGAGGCCCCCCCCCACTAGCGGGAGGCCCCGATGAGCAGTTCTTC	CSARGPPPLAGGPDEQFF	TRBD2	TRBV20-1	TRBJ2-1	NA
TGTGCCACTAAGGGGGGCAGAAACACTGAAGCTTTCTTT	CATKGGRNTEAFF	NA	TRBV3-1	TRBJ1-1	NA
TGTGCCAGCAGCTTGGTAGGGGGCCAAGAGACCCAGTACTTC	CASSLVGGQETQYF	NA	TRBV5-5	TRBJ2-5	NA
TGTGCCAGCAGCTTATTTAGGGGACCGACCTACGAGCAGTACTTC	CASSLFRGPTYEQYF	NA	TRBV7-2	TRBJ2-7	many
TGTGCCAGCAGCTTATTAGGGCTGGGGGAGACCCAGTACTTC	CASSLLGLGETQYF	NA	TRBV7-6	TRBJ2-5	many
TGTGCCAGCAGCCGAGGAGGGGATACGCAGTATTTT	CASSRGGDTQYF	NA	TRBV7-9	TRBJ2-3	many
TGTGCCAGCAGTTTCGGATTAGTCAGCGCTCGAAAAGTCGGCACTGAAGCTTTCTTT	CASSFGLVSARKVGTEAFF	NA	TRBV28	TRBJ1-1	many
TGCAGCGTTGCCGGGACGTACCAAGAGACCCAGTACTTC	CSVAGTYQETQYF	NA	TRBV29-1	TRBJ2-5	many